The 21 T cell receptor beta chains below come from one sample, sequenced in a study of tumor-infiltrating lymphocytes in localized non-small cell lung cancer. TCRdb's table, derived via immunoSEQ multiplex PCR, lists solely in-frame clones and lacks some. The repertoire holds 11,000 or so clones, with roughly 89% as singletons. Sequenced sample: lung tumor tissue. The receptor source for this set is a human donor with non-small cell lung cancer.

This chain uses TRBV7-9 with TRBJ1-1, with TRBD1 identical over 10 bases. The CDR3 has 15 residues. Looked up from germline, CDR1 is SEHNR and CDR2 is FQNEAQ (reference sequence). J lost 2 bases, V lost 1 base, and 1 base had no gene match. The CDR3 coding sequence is TGTGCCAGCAGCTTAGGGGACAGGGGTAACACTGAAGCTTTCTTT. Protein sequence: CASSLGDRGNTEAFF.

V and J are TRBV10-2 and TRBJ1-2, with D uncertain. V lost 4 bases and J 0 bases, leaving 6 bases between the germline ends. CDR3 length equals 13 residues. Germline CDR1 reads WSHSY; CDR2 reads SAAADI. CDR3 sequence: CASSGNPNYGYTF. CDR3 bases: TGCGCCAGCAGTGGGAACCCTAACTATGGCTACACCTTC.

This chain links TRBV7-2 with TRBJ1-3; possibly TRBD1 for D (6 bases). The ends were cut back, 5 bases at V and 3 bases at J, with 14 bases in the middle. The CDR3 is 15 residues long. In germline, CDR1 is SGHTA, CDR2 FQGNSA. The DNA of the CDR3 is TGTGCCAGCAGCCCAAACAGGGATATTGGAAACACCATATATTTT. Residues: CASSPNRDIGNTIYF. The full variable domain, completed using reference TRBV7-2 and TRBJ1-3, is GAGVSQSPSNKVTEKGKDVELRCDPISGHTALYWYRQSLGQGLEFLIYFQGNSAPDKSGLPSDRFSAERTGGSVSTLTIQRTQQEDSAVYLCASSPNRDIGNTIYFGEGSWLTVV.

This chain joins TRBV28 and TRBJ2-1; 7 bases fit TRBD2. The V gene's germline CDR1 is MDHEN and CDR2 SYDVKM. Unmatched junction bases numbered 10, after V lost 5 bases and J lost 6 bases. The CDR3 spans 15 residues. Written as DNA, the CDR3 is TGTGCCAGCAGTCCTAATGGGAGGGCCCCCAATGAGCAGTTCTTC. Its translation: CASSPNGRAPNEQFF.

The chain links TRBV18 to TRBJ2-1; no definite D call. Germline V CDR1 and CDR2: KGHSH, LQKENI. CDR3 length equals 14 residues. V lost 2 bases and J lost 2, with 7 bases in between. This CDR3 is CASSPDTAYNEQFF. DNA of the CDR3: TGTGCCAGCTCACCAGACACCGCCTACAATGAGCAGTTCTTC.

For the CDR3, the DNA is TGCGCCAGCAGCCATTCTAGCGGGGGCTACGAGCAGTACTTC. As protein: CASSHSSGGYEQYF. This chain connects TRBV4-3 to TRBJ2-7; TRBD2 matches at 10 bases. V was clipped by 3 bases and J by 3 bases; unmatched bases: 2. Germline CDR1 LGHNA, CDR2 YSLEER. This CDR3 is 14 amino acids long.

Written as DNA, the CDR3 is TGTGCCACCAGCAGAGATCAAAATAATCAGCCCCAGCATTTT. Translation gives CATSRDQNNQPQHF. The chain combines TRBV15 with TRBJ1-5; D is unresolved. The V gene's germline CDR1 is LNHNV and CDR2 YYDKDF (reference sequence). The CDR3 has 14 amino acids. Trimming left V 0 bases short and J 4 bases short, with 7 bases between.

This CDR3 reads CASSPFAGNTGEQFF. The CDR3 bases are TGTGCCAGCTCACCATTTGCAGGCAACACAGGGGAGCAGTTCTTC. This chain uses TRBV18 with TRBJ2-1, with a possible D match to TRBD1 (6 bases). CDR1 and CDR2 from the germline V gene are KGHSH and LQKENI. The germline V and J ends were trimmed by 2 bases and 10 bases, with 18 bases remaining between them. The CDR3 is made up of 15 amino acids.

This CDR3 is CASGFENTEAFF. DNA of the CDR3: TGTGCTAGTGGTTTTGAGAACACTGAAGCTTTCTTT. The chain has TRBV12-5 and TRBJ1-1; D gene ambiguous. V shed 3 bases and J shed 1 base, with 3 bases lying between them. The CDR3 runs to 12 residues. Germline V gives CDR1 LGHNT, CDR2 FRNRAP.

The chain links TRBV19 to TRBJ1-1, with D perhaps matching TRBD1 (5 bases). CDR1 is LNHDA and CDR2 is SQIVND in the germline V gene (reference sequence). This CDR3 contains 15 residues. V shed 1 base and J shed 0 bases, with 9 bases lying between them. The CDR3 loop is CASSIVSDMNTEAFF. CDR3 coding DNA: TGTGCCAGTAGTATAGTTTCGGACATGAACACTGAAGCTTTCTTT.

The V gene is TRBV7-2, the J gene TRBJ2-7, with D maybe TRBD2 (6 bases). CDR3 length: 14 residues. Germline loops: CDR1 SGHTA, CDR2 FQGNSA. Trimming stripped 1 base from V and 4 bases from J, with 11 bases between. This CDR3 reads CASSLDRTIYEQYF. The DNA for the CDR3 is TGTGCCAGCAGCTTAGACAGGACTATATACGAGCAGTACTTC.

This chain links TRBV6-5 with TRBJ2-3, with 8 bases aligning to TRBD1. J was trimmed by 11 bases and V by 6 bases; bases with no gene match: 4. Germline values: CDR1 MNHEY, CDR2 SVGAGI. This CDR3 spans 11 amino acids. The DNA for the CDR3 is TGTGCCAGCAGACACAGGGGGAGGCAGTATTTT. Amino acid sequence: CASRHRGRQYF.

CDR3 protein: CASSQETGTDYGYTF. CDR3 DNA: TGTGCCAGCAGCCAAGAGACGGGGACAGACTATGGCTACACCTTC. The chain employs TRBV4-2 and TRBJ1-2; 7 bases match TRBD1. This CDR3 spans 15 amino acids. Trimming removed 0 bases from V and 3 bases from J; junction bases left unmatched: 4. Germline V CDR1 and CDR2: LGHNA, YNFKEQ.

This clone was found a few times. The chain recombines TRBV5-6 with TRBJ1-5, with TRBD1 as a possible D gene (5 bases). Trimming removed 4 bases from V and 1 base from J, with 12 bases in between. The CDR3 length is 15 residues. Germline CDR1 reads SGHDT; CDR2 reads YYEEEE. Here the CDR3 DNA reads TGTGCCAGCAGCAAGGGACCGTCGAGCAATCAGCCCCAGCATTTT. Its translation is CASSKGPSSNQPQHF. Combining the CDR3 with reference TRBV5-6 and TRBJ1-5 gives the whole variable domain DAGVTQSPTHLIKTRGQQVTLRCSPKSGHDTVSWYQQALGQGPQFIFQYYEEEERQRGNFPDRFSGHQFPNYSSELNVNALLLGDSALYLCASSKGPSSNQPQHFGDGTRLSIL.

The CDR3, as DNA: TGTGCCAGCAGTGAAAGGGGTGAAGCGGGAGGGCCGGGGAATGAGCAGTTCTTC. Protein sequence: CASSERGEAGGPGNEQFF. The V gene is TRBV6-1, the J gene TRBJ2-1; 10 bases map to TRBD2. This CDR3 contains 18 residues. V lost 2 bases and J lost 7; bases outside the gene matches: 14. CDR1 and CDR2 (germline): MNHNS, SASEGT.

The CDR3 DNA is TGTGCCAGTAGCAGACAGAACACTGAAGCTTTCTTT. Its translation is CASSRQNTEAFF. The rearrangement joins TRBV19 to TRBJ1-1; D gene unclear. The germline V gene encodes CDR1 LNHDA and CDR2 SQIVND (reference sequence). The CDR3 length is 12 residues. Trimming took 6 bases from V and 1 from J, leaving 6 bases between them.

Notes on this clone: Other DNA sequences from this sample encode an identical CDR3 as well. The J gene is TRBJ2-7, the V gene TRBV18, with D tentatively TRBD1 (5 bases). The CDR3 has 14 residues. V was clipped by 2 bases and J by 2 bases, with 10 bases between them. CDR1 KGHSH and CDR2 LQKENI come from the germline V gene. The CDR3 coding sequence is TGTGCCAGCTCACCATTAGCAGGGACCTACGAGCAGTACTTC. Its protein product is CASSPLAGTYEQYF.

CDR3 DNA: TGTGCCAGCAGCCCCCGGACAGGTAGATTGTGGACCCAGTACTTC. This codes for CASSPRTGRLWTQYF. The rearrangement uses TRBV7-8 and TRBJ2-5; 7 nucleotides align to TRBD1. From germline, CDR1 is SGHVS and CDR2 FQNEAQ. This CDR3 is 15 amino acids long. Trimming at V came to 5 bases and at J to 7 bases, leaving 13 bases not matched to a gene.

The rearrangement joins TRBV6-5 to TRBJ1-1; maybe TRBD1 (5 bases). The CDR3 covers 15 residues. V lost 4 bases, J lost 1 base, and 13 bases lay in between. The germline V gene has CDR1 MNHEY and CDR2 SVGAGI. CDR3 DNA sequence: TGTGCCAGCAGTTCCCACGACAGAAAGAACACTGAAGCTTTCTTT. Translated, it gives CASSSHDRKNTEAFF.

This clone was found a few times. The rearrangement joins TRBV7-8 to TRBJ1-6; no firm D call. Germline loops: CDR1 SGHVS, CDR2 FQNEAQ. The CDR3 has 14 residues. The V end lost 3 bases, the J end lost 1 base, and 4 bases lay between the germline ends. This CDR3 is CASSLGSYNSPLHF. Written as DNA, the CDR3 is TGTGCCAGCAGCTTGGGTTCCTATAATTCACCCCTCCACTTT.

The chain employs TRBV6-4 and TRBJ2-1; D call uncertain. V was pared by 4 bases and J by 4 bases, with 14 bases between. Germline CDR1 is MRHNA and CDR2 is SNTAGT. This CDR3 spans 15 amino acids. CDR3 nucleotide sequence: TGTGCCAGCAGTGTGCGCCTTGGGATGTACAATGAGCAGTTCTTC. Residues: CASSVRLGMYNEQFF.